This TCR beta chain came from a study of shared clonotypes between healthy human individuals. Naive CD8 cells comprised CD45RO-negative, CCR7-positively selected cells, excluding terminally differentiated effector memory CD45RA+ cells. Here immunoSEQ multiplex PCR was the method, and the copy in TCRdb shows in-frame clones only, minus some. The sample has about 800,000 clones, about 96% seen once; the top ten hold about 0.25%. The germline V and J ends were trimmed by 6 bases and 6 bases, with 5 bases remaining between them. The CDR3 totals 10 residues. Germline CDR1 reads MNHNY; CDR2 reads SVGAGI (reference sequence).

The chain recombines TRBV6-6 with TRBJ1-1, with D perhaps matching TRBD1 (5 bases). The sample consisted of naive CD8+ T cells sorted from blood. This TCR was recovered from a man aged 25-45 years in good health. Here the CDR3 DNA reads TGTGCCAGCAGGGGGGCTGAAGCTTTCTTT. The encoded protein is CASRGAEAFF.